Listed below are T cell receptor beta chains from one sample, sequenced in a study of T-cell memory formation after mild COVID-19. From the 5' RACE reads, TCRdb called clonotypes with MiXCR, one entry per CDR3 protein. The sample includes roughly 130,000 distinct CDR3 sequences, more than 15% of them seen just once. The sample taken for sequencing was PBMCs or a T cell subset sorted from them (not recorded which). The source of these receptors is an adult woman who had mild COVID-19 (a few samples of this study predate the infection). Cell type and time point are not known. Both conserved end residues are part of each CDR3. The D gene is left open where the match is weak. Expanded clones are given a class, and other clones once, few, many or no size at all.

clone_size	v_call	j_call	d_call	cdr3_aa	cdr3_nt
NA	TRBV29-1	TRBJ2-7	TRBD2	CSVTRLAGVYEQYF	TGCAGCGTTACGAGACTAGCGGGAGTTTACGAGCAGTACTTC
few	TRBV4-1	TRBJ2-3	NA	CASSQDRGGGTDTQYF	TGCGCCAGCAGCCAAGACAGGGGAGGAGGCACAGATACGCAGTATTTT
few	TRBV27	TRBJ2-1	TRBD2	CASTSGLAGYNEQFF	TGTGCCAGCACTTCGGGACTAGCGGGGTACAATGAGCAGTTCTTC
NA	TRBV11-2	TRBJ2-1	NA	CASSLKNEQFF	TGTGCCAGCAGCTTGAAGAATGAGCAGTTCTTC
NA	TRBV7-6	TRBJ1-2	NA	CASSSLGGSRDSYGYTF	TGTGCCAGCAGCTCCCTTGGGGGGAGCAGGGATTCCTATGGCTACACCTTC
many	TRBV4-3	TRBJ2-1	TRBD2	CASSQGSGRARDEQFF	TGCGCCAGCAGCCAAGGTAGCGGGAGGGCCAGAGATGAGCAGTTCTTC
few	TRBV9	TRBJ2-3	NA	CASSVGPRTSLDTQYF	TGTGCCAGCAGCGTAGGTCCCCGTACTAGCTTGGATACGCAGTATTTT
NA	TRBV6-5	TRBJ2-7	NA	CASSDGTSYEQYF	TGTGCCAGCAGTGACGGCACCTCCTACGAGCAGTACTTC
NA	TRBV20-1	TRBJ2-1	NA	CSLPRAGVDEQFF	TGCAGTCTGCCCCGGGCAGGGGTGGATGAGCAGTTCTTC
NA	TRBV6-5	TRBJ2-5	TRBD1	CASSYLGDRVPQETQYF	TGTGCCAGCAGTTATTTGGGAGACAGGGTTCCCCAAGAGACCCAGTACTTC
few	TRBV29-1	TRBJ2-5	TRBD1	CSVGAGTGGETQYF	TGCAGCGTTGGGGCCGGGACAGGGGGCGAGACCCAGTACTTC
few	TRBV12-3/TRBV12-4	TRBJ2-5	NA	CASSFVGNPETQYF	TGTGCCAGCAGTTTTGTGGGCAACCCAGAGACCCAGTACTTC
NA	TRBV7-8	TRBJ2-5	TRBD1	CASSSRTGWGETQYF	TGTGCCAGCAGCTCCCGGACAGGCTGGGGAGAGACCCAGTACTTC
NA	TRBV3-1	TRBJ2-7	TRBD2	CASSRLSSGIYEQYF	TGTGCCAGCAGCCGGTTGAGTAGCGGGATATACGAGCAGTACTTC
few	TRBV9	TRBJ2-2	TRBD2	CASSPKSPGLAVGELFF	TGTGCCAGCAGCCCGAAATCCCCGGGACTAGCGGTCGGGGAGCTGTTTTTT
few	TRBV29-1	TRBJ2-1	NA	CSASLGGHEQFF	TGCAGCGCCTCGCTGGGGGGCCATGAGCAGTTCTTC
many	TRBV30	TRBJ2-7	NA	CACGMDRPYEQYF	TGTGCCTGCGGGATGGACAGACCCTACGAGCAGTACTTC
NA	TRBV5-1	TRBJ2-7	NA	CASSDLGTYEQYF	TGCGCCAGCAGTGATTTGGGGACCTACGAGCAGTACTTC
few	TRBV7-8	TRBJ2-2	TRBD2	CASRLGTSGGELFF	TGTGCCAGCCGCTTGGGGACTAGCGGCGGGGAGCTGTTTTTT
few	TRBV5-1	TRBJ1-4	TRBD1	CASSLSGQGNEKLFF	TGCGCCAGCAGCTTGTCGGGACAGGGAAATGAAAAACTGTTTTTT
NA	TRBV5-1	TRBJ1-1	TRBD1	CASRVGGTGNTEAFF	TGCGCCAGCAGGGTGGGCGGGACAGGGAACACTGAAGCTTTCTTT
NA	TRBV29-1	TRBJ2-1	TRBD2	CSVAPSGRVSEQFF	TGCAGCGTTGCCCCTAGCGGGAGGGTTAGTGAGCAGTTCTTC
few	TRBV29-1	TRBJ2-7	NA	CSVRAGNFEQYF	TGCAGCGTTCGAGCAGGGAATTTCGAGCAGTACTTC
once	TRBV12-3/TRBV12-4	TRBJ1-3	NA	CASSLIGPLGGNTIYF	TGTGCCAGCAGTTTAATAGGGCCTTTGGGAGGAAACACCATATATTTT
few	TRBV7-2	TRBJ2-7	NA	CASSLNKGYEQYF	TGTGCCAGCAGCTTAAACAAGGGTTACGAGCAGTACTTC
NA	TRBV7-9	TRBJ2-7	NA	CASSLTGTYEQYF	TGTGCCAGCAGCTTAACAGGGACCTACGAGCAGTACTTC
NA	TRBV25-1	TRBJ2-5	NA	CASSEYVGKTQYF	TGTGCCAGCAGTGAATATGTCGGAAAGACCCAGTACTTC
NA	TRBV11-2	TRBJ2-1	TRBD2	CASSLRPTGTSGYNEQFF	TGTGCCAGCAGCCTGAGACCAACCGGGACTAGCGGTTACAATGAGCAGTTCTTC
few	TRBV3-1	TRBJ2-7	TRBD2	CASSHPTSGGHEQYF	TGTGCCAGCAGCCACCCGACTAGCGGGGGCCACGAGCAGTACTTC
NA	TRBV20-1	TRBJ1-2	NA	CSAAEDERGYTF	TGCAGTGCTGCAGAGGACGAACGGGGCTACACCTTC
NA	TRBV30	TRBJ2-3	NA	CAWRSPGYTQYF	TGTGCCTGGAGATCCCCAGGGTATACGCAGTATTTT
few	TRBV24-1	TRBJ2-7	NA	CATSGTVVPYEQYF	TGTGCCACCAGTGGGACAGTAGTACCCTACGAGCAGTACTTC
few	TRBV18	TRBJ2-3	NA	CASSRFEDTQYF	TGTGCCAGCTCACGTTTTGAAGATACGCAGTATTTT
many	TRBV15	TRBJ2-7	NA	CATSRDLPRRYEQYF	TGTGCCACCAGCAGAGATTTGCCCCGACGGTACGAGCAGTACTTC
NA	TRBV10-3	TRBJ2-3	TRBD2	CAIKAGEVDTQYF	TGTGCCATCAAGGCGGGGGAGGTAGATACGCAGTATTTT
few	TRBV12-3/TRBV12-4	TRBJ2-1	TRBD2	CASSLGRGEYNEQFF	TGTGCCAGCAGTTTAGGCCGGGGGGAATACAATGAGCAGTTCTTC
NA	TRBV5-6	TRBJ2-3	TRBD1	CASSWGQGGTDTQYF	TGTGCCAGCAGCTGGGGACAGGGCGGCACAGATACGCAGTATTTT
few	TRBV18	TRBJ1-1	TRBD1	CASSLNSGGIAEAFF	TGTGCCAGCTCACTGAACTCAGGGGGTATCGCTGAAGCTTTCTTT
few	TRBV3-1	TRBJ2-6	NA	CASSRTMTGANVLTF	TGTGCCAGCAGCCGCACAATGACTGGGGCCAACGTCCTGACTTTC
NA	TRBV12-3/TRBV12-4	TRBJ2-1	NA	CASSTTSANEQFF	TGTGCCAGCAGCACGACTAGTGCGAATGAGCAGTTCTTC
NA	TRBV29-1	TRBJ1-2	NA	CSVDALGDAGVRGYTF	TGCAGCGTTGACGCCCTCGGGGATGCAGGGGTTAGGGGCTACACCTTC
NA	TRBV12-3/TRBV12-4	TRBJ2-2	TRBD1	CASSLGQVNTGELFF	TGTGCCAGCAGCCTCGGACAGGTTAACACCGGGGAGCTGTTTTTT
few	TRBV3-1	TRBJ2-3	NA	CASSQRGGTDTQYF	TGTGCCAGCAGCCAGCGGGGAGGCACAGATACGCAGTATTTT
NA	TRBV13	TRBJ2-2	TRBD2	CASSFPLAGSNTGELFF	TGTGCCAGCAGCTTCCCGCTAGCGGGATCAAACACCGGGGAGCTGTTTTTT
NA	TRBV13	TRBJ2-1	TRBD2	CASSHRSGGYNEQFF	TGTGCCAGCAGCCACCGGAGCGGGGGCTACAATGAGCAGTTCTTC
few	TRBV12-3/TRBV12-4	TRBJ1-1	TRBD1	CASSRQGVYTEAFF	TGTGCCAGCAGCCGACAGGGAGTGTACACTGAAGCTTTCTTT
few	TRBV7-2	TRBJ2-7	NA	CASSREGDEQYF	TGTGCCAGCAGCCGAGAGGGCGACGAGCAGTACTTC
few	TRBV7-2	TRBJ1-5	TRBD1	CASSQGTGGQPQHF	TGTGCCAGCAGCCAAGGGACAGGGGGTCAGCCCCAGCATTTT